This entry lists 10 T cell receptor beta chains sequenced from one sample in a study of blood T cell repertoires in COVID-19. Produced via immunoSEQ multiplex PCR; TCRdb's table is partial and in-frame only. The table has 110,000 to 150,000 clones, approximately 90% seen once. Sequencing was performed on peripheral blood. The receptors shown here come from a woman in her sixties with active COVID-19.

The rearrangement uses TRBV12-3 or TRBV12-4 and TRBJ1-6; no reliable D call. This CDR3 spans 13 amino acids. V was clipped by 6 bases and J by 9 bases, with 12 bases between them. CDR3 bases: TGTGCCAGCAGCCCAGGATTGGCTTCACCCCTCCACTTT. This sequence encodes CASSPGLASPLHF.

This clone has just one count. V gene TRBV27 combines with J gene TRBJ2-2; D call uncertain. The V and J ends lost 3 bases and 3 bases respectively, with 14 bases between them. The CDR3 runs 16 residues. Germline assignment: CDR1 MNHEY and CDR2 SMNVEV (reference sequence). This CDR3 is CASSFQPSAYTGELFF. The DNA of the CDR3 is TGTGCCAGCAGTTTTCAGCCCAGCGCCTACACCGGGGAGCTGTTTTTT.

This clone appeared once. The gene calls are TRBV28 and TRBJ1-5; D gene ambiguous. CDR1 MDHEN and CDR2 SYDVKM come from the germline V gene. The CDR3 runs to 14 residues. V was cut by 3 bases and J by 1 base, with 7 bases left in between. The CDR3 DNA follows: TGTGCCAGCAGTTTGACTGAAAGCAATCAGCCCCAGCATTTT. Its protein product is CASSLTESNQPQHF.

The V gene is TRBV6-6, the J gene TRBJ2-5; 7 nucleotides match TRBD2. The CDR3 has 15 residues. Germline assignment: CDR1 MNHNY and CDR2 SVGAGI (reference sequence). J was trimmed by 5 bases and V by 0 bases; bases with no gene match: 6. The CDR3 sequence is CASSYSGGRGETQYF. The CDR3 DNA reads TGTGCCAGCAGTTACTCCGGCGGGAGAGGCGAGACCCAGTACTTC.

This CDR3 is CASSIRGTPNGELFF. CDR3 nucleotide sequence: TGTGCCAGTAGTATACGCGGGACCCCAAACGGGGAGCTGTTTTTT. The chain recombines TRBV19 with TRBJ2-2, with D possibly matching TRBD2 (6 bases). This CDR3 is 15 amino acids long. Trimming removed 2 bases from V and 7 bases from J, with 14 bases in between. The germline CDR1 and CDR2 sequences are LNHDA and SQIVND (reference sequence).

The V and J genes are TRBV7-2 and TRBJ2-7; tentatively, D is TRBD1 (5 bases). The CDR3 runs to 13 residues. Germline-derived CDR1 and CDR2 are SGHTA and FQGNSA. Trimming left V 8 bases short and J 5 bases short, with 16 bases between. The DNA for the CDR3 is TGTGCCAGCCGCGCCCAGGGCGGTCACGAGCAGTACTTC. Translated: CASRAQGGHEQYF.

This clone has just a few counts. This chain links TRBV18 with TRBJ1-2, with 11 nucleotides matching TRBD1. This CDR3 is built from 14 residues. Trimming at V came to 6 bases and at J to 8 bases, leaving 8 bases not matched to a gene. Germline CDR1 is KGHSH and CDR2 is LQKENI. Written as DNA, the CDR3 is TGTGCCAGCTCCCCCGGACAGGGGGCGGGAGGCTACACCTTC. Translated: CASSPGQGAGGYTF.

Concerning this clone: The germline gene is not matched at one end of the junction; a read error may be the cause. The chain links TRBV7-7 to TRBJ1-1, with TRBD1 as a possible D gene (5 bases). Looked up from germline, CDR1 is SSHAT and CDR2 is FNYEAQ (reference sequence). The CDR3 runs to 15 residues. CDR3 nucleotides: TGTGCTAGCAGCTTAGGCGGGACTATTCACACTGAAGCTTTCTTT. This translates into CASSLGGTIHTEAFF.

The chain combines TRBV13 with TRBJ2-1; D gene ambiguous. Germline V gene data show CDR1 as PRHDT and CDR2 as FYEKMQ (reference sequence). The CDR3 runs to 11 residues. V was pared by 1 base and J by 8 bases, with 3 bases between. CDR3 sequence (DNA): TGTGCCAGCAGCTTAGCTGATGAGCAGTTCTTC. Translating it yields CASSLADEQFF.

DNA for the CDR3: TGTGCCAGCAGTGAGTGGACAGCTGGCTACACCTTC. As protein: CASSEWTAGYTF. The chain joins TRBV6-1 to TRBJ1-2; maybe TRBD1 (6 bases). The CDR3 contains 12 residues. CDR1 is MNHNS, CDR2 SASEGT, per germline. Trimming left V 3 bases short and J 7 bases short, with 9 bases between.